The TCR beta chain under discussion was sequenced for a study of OX40 agonist ivuxolimab in advanced cancers. Concerning the study at large: Ivuxolimab was a fully human IgG2 agonistic monoclonal antibody targeting the costimulatory receptor OX40 (CD134). Patients were allowed to have had prior anti-PD-1, anti-PD-L1 or anti-CTLA-4 therapy, and roughly 40% of the dose-escalation patients had previously received checkpoint inhibitors. Partial responses were achieved by three dose-escalation patients, of whom one had hepatocellular carcinoma and two had cutaneous melanoma. Of the 50 to 55 dose-escalation patients, hepatocellular carcinoma was present in 19, melanoma in approximately 15, renal cell carcinoma in 9 and head and neck cancer in 9. Intravenous ivuxolimab was administered to patients every 2 weeks at six dose levels: 0.01, 0.1, 0.3, 1.5, 3 and 10 mg/kg. Peripheral TCRbeta sequencing aimed to test whether ivuxolimab altered TCR sequence diversity and caused clonal T-cell expansion. The paper covers the monotherapy dose-escalation part of the phase I ivuxolimab trial, which included N = 52 patients. In the dose-escalation cohort, nearly 85% of patients were male, and the mean age was approximately 60 years with a range of roughly 20 to 79. The investigation overall reported the following: At doses from 0.1 to 3.0 mg/kg, clonal expansion was seen in both CD4+ and CD8+ blood T cells between baseline and week 6. Low levels of normalized T-cell clonal expansion were also seen in some patients who did not respond. After ivuxolimab, more expanded clones were found on average in CD8+ T cells than in CD4+ T cells. In partial responders in the 0.1-3.0 mg/kg groups, normalized peripheral clonal expansion was found to be among the lowest, especially among CD8+ T cells. The antigen specificity of the clonally expanded peripheral T cells was not determined.

The trial excluded patients who had a history of autoimmune disease or who were on systemic immunosuppression. In every dose cohort, peripheral blood was drawn for TCR sequencing at baseline, cycle 4 day 1, and cycle 7 day 1. Samples were obtained from an open-label, multicenter, first-in-human phase I dose-escalation trial of ivuxolimab. Adults with locally advanced or metastatic head and neck squamous cell, hepatocellular, melanoma or renal cell carcinoma were enrolled in the trial. Before TCR sequencing, CD4+ T cells and CD8+ T cells from peripheral blood were sorted into separate populations. For this clone: Its recognized antigen is unknown. Qualities for individual bases were not recorded, and no much larger clone is one base off.

Genomic DNA was extracted from sorted cells for sequencing of the TCRbeta CDR3 region. TCRbeta CDR3 regions were sequenced using the immunoSEQ Assay. The table was pulled from immuneACCESS by TCRdb, which kept in-frame rearrangements only. Such tables lose some clones; where checked, under half of the loss comes from unresolved V genes, and the rest has no known cause. Here the sample has some 140,000 clones; approximately 90% occur a single time. Jointly, the top ten make up 0.85% to 1.4% of the sample. Including cysteine and phenylalanine, the CDR3 has 13 amino acids. Only CDR3 DNA remains: 39 bases, in frame from the first base. V loses 5 bases, J loses 3 bases, and the germline ends lie 11 bases apart. The germline V gene encodes CDR1 SEHNR and CDR2 FQNEAQ (reference sequence).

This sequence uses TRBV7-9 and TRBJ2-7; D gene: possibly TRBD2, on 5 matching bases. The sequence came from an adult with an advanced solid tumor such as melanoma, head and neck, liver or kidney cancer. This sample comprised CD4+ or CD8+ T cells sorted from blood, obtained in a trial of the OX40 agonist ivuxolimab. Here the CDR3 is given as CASSAGNNYEQYF. The sequenced DNA: TGTGCCAGCAGCGCCGGGAATAACTACGAGCAGTACTTC.